One sample yielded the 11 T cell receptor beta chains listed below, sequenced in a study of blood T cell repertoires in COVID-19. Assay used: immunoSEQ multiplex PCR; TCRdb lists only in-frame clones, some missing. The profile shows fewer than 450,000 clones, around 90% of them singletons. The specimen sequenced was PBMCs or T cells enriched from blood (not recorded which). The receptor source for this set is a woman under 30 who had recovered from COVID-19.

The chain is built from TRBV15 and TRBJ1-4; 8 bases are shared with TRBD1. This CDR3 region has 16 residues. Looked up from germline, CDR1 is LNHNV and CDR2 is YYDKDF (reference sequence). V was clipped by 2 bases and J by 8 bases; unmatched bases: 10. The CDR3 sequence: CATSRNGWTGREKLFF. For the CDR3, the DNA is TGTGCCACCAGCAGAAACGGTTGGACAGGGAGAGAAAAACTGTTTTTT.

The chain employs TRBV5-4 and TRBJ2-7; 8 nucleotides line up with TRBD1. J gave up 2 bases and V 4 bases, and 2 bases lay outside the gene matches. Germline CDR1 and CDR2: SGHNT and YYREEE (reference sequence). This CDR3 contains 13 residues. CDR3 sequence (DNA): TGTGCCAGCAGCAAGGACAGGGCCTACGAGCAGTACTTC. Translated, it gives CASSKDRAYEQYF.

This clone came up once. The chain combines TRBV5-4 with TRBJ2-7, with D tentatively TRBD2 (6 bases). The CDR3 totals 15 residues. Trimming took off 4 bases at V and 3 bases at J, with 17 bases between the two ends. The germline V gene encodes CDR1 SGHNT and CDR2 YYREEE (reference sequence). The CDR3, as DNA: TGTGCCAGCAGCACCTCGGGGGTCAGCTTCTACGAGCAGTACTTC. It yields the protein CASSTSGVSFYEQYF.

The chain combines TRBV9 with TRBJ1-2; weak D call: TRBD1 (6 bases). Between the trimmed V and J ends, which lost 4 bases and 7 bases, there was a span of 8 bases. There are 11 residues in the CDR3. Germline V lookup: CDR1 SGDLS, CDR2 YYNGEE. The CDR3 DNA is TGTGCCAGCAGCACACAGGGTGGCTACACCTTC. It specifies CASSTQGGYTF.

The chain joins TRBV4-3 to TRBJ2-3; 15 nucleotides match TRBD2. Germline-derived CDR1 and CDR2 are LGHNA and YSLEER. The CDR3 runs to 17 residues. Unmatched junction bases numbered 2, after V lost 0 bases and J lost 4 bases. Here the CDR3 DNA reads TGCGCCAGCAGCCAAGACTGGACTAGCGGGGGGGCAGATACGCAGTATTTT. Protein sequence: CASSQDWTSGGADTQYF.

This chain links TRBV18 with TRBJ1-1; 8 bases are a match to TRBD1. Germline assignment: CDR1 KGHSH and CDR2 LQKENI. With V trimmed by 4 bases and J by 2 bases, 3 bases remained unmatched. CDR3 length: 14 amino acids. In DNA, the CDR3 is TGTGCCAGCTCACGTGACAGGGGCAACACTGAAGCTTTCTTT. As protein: CASSRDRGNTEAFF.

The chain has TRBV6-5 and TRBJ1-1; the D gene is possibly TRBD1 (5 bases). The V gene lost 3 bases and the J gene lost 13 bases, with 18 bases spanning the gap. CDR1 and CDR2 from the germline V gene are MNHEY and SVGAGI. The CDR3 totals 13 residues. The CDR3 DNA follows: TGTGCCAGCAGTTATCGACAGAGTGTGATTGTTTTCTTT. This gives the protein CASSYRQSVIVFF.

The CDR3 sequence is CASSLGRGAFTGELFF. CDR3 DNA: TGTGCCAGCAGCTTAGGGCGGGGGGCATTTACCGGGGAGCTGTTTTTT. The chain employs TRBV7-6 and TRBJ2-2; TRBD2 matches 8 bases. The CDR3 runs to 16 residues. With 1 base clipped from V and 5 bases from J, the junction kept 6 bases outside the gene matches. Germline-derived CDR1 and CDR2 are SGHVS and FNYEAQ.

V is TRBV2 and J is TRBJ2-3; 15 bases match TRBD2. The length of the CDR3 is 16 residues. From germline, CDR1 is SNHLY and CDR2 FYNNEI. Losses at the gene ends were 11 bases for V and 3 bases for J; bases not matched to a gene: 9. CDR3 sequence (DNA): TGTGCCCGCGGGGGACTAGCGGGGGGAGGGACAGATACGCAGTATTTT. Translated: CARGGLAGGGTDTQYF.

This clone was recorded a few times. The CDR3 region is CATPGGQRGQPQHF. The CDR3 DNA follows: TGTGCCACCCCAGGGGGACAGAGAGGTCAGCCCCAGCATTTT. The V and J genes are TRBV28 and TRBJ1-5; 7 nucleotides line up with TRBD1. This CDR3 has 14 amino acids. V was clipped by 10 bases and J by 6 bases; unmatched bases: 12. Germline CDR1 reads MDHEN; CDR2 reads SYDVKM.

This clone occurred a few times. The chain recombines TRBV10-1 with TRBJ1-5; D possibly corresponds to TRBD1 (6 bases). Trimming stripped 5 bases from V and 3 bases from J, with 26 bases between. Germline V gene data show CDR1 as WNHNN and CDR2 as SYGVQD (reference sequence). The CDR3 has 19 amino acids. DNA of the CDR3: TGCGCCAGCAGTTATTTAACAAATTACCAGGGGACCTTCAATCAGCCCCAGCATTTT. Protein: CASSYLTNYQGTFNQPQHF.